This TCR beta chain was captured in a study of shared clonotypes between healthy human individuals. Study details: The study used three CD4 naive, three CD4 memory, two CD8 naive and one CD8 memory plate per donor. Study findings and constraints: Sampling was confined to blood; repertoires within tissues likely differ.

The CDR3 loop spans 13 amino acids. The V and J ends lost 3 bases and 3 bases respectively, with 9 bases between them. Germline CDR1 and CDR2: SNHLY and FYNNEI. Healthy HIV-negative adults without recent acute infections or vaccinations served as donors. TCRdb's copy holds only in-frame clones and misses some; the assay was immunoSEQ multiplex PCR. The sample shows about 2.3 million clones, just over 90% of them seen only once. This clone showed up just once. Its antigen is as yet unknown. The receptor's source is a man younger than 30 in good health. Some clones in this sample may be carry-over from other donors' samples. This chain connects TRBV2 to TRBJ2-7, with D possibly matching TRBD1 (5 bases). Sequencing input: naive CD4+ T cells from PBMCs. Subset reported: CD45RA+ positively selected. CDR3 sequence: CASSDPRDYEQYF. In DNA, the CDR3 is TGTGCCAGCAGTGACCCCAGGGACTACGAGCAGTACTTC.